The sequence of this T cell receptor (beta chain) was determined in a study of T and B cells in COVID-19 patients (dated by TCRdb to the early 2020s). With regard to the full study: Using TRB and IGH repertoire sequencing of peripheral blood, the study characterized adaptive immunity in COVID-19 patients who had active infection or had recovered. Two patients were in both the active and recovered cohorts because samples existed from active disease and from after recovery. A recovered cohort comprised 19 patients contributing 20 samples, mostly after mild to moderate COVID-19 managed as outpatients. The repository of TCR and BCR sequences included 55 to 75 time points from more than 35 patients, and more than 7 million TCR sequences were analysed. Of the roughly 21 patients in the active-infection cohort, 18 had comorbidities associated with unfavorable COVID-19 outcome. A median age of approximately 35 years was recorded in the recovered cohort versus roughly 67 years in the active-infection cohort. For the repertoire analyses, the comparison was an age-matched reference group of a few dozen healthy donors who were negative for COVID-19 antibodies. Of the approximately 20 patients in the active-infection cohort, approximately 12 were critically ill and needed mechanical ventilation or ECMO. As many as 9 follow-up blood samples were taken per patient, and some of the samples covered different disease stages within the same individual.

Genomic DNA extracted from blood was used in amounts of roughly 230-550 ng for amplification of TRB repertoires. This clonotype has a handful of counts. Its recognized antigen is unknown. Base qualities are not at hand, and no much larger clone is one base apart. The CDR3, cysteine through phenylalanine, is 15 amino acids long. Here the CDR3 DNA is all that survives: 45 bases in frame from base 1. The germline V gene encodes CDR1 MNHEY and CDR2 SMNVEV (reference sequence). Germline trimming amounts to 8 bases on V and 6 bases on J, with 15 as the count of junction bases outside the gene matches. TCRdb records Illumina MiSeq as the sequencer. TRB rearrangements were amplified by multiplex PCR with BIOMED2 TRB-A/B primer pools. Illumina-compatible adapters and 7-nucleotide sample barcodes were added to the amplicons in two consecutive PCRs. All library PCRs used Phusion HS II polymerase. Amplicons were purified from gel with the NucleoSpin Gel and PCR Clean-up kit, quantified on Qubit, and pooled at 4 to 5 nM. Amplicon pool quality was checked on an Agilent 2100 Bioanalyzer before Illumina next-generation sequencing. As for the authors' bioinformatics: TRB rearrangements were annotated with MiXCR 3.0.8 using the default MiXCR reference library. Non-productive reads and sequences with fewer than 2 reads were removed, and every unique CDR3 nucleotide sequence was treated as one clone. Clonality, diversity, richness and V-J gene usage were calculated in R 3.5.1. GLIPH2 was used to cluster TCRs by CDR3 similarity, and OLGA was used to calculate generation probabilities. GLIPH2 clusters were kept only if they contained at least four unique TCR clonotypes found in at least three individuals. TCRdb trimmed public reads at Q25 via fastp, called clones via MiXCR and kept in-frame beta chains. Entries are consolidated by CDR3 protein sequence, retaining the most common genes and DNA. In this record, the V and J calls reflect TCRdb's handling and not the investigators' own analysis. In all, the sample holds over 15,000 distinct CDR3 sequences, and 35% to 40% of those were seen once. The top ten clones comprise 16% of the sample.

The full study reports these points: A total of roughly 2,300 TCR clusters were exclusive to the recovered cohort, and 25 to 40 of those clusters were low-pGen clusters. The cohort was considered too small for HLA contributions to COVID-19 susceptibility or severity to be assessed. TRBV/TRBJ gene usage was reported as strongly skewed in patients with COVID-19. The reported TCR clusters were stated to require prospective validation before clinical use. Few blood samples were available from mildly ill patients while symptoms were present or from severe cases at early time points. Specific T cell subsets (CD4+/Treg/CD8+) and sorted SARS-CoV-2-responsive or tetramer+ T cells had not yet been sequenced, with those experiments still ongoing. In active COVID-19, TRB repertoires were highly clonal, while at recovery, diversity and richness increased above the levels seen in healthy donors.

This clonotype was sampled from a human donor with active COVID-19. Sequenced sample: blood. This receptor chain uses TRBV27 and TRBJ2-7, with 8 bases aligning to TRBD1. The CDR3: CASRRGDRGKFEQYF. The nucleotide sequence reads TGTGCCAGCCGAAGGGGAGACAGGGGTAAGTTCGAGCAGTACTTC.